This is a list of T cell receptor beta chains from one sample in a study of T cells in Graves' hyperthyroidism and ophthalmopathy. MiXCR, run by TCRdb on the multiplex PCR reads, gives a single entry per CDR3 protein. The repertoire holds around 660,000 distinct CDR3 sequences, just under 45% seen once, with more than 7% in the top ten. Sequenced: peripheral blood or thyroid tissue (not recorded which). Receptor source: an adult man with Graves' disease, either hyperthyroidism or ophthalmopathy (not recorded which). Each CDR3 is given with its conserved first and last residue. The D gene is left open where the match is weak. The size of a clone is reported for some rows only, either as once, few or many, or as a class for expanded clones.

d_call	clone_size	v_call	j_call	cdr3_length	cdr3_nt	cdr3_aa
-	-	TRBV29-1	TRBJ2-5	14	TGCAGCGTTATGAACGGACCCTATGGCTACACCCAGTACTTC	CSVMNGPYGYTQYF
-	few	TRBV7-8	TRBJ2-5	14	TGTGCCAGCAGCTTATGGCGGGGCCAAGAGACCCAGTACTTC	CASSLWRGQETQYF
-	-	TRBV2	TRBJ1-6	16	TGTGCCAGCAGTGAACAGGGCGGCTCCTATAATTCACCCCTCCACTTT	CASSEQGGSYNSPLHF
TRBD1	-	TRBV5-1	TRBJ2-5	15	TGCGCCAGCAGCTTGGACAGGGGCTGGGGTGAGACCCAGTACTTC	CASSLDRGWGETQYF
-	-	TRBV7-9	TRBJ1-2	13	TGTGCCAGCAGTGAGACATTATCCTGTGGCTACACCTTC	CASSETLSCGYTF
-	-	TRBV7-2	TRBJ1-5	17	TGTGCCAGCAGCTTAGCGCCAGGGCAGGCGAGCAATCAGCCCCAGCATTTT	CASSLAPGQASNQPQHF
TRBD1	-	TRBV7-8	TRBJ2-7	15	TGTGCCAGCAGCCTGCGGACAGGACAGGTCTACGAGCAGTACTTC	CASSLRTGQVYEQYF
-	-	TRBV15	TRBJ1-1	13	TGTGCCACCAGCCGGGGGGGGGGCACTGAAGCTTTCTTT	CATSRGGGTEAFF
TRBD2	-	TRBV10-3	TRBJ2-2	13	TGTGCCATCGGACTAGGTCGGGGTGGGGAGCTGTTTTTT	CAIGLGRGGELFF
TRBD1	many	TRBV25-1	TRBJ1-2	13	TGTGCCAGCAGCCGTGACAGGGCCTATGGCTACACCTTC	CASSRDRAYGYTF
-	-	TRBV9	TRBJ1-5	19	TGTGCCAGCAGCCAAGGGGCCAATCATGAATGGGGTAGCAATCAGCCCCAGCATTTT	CASSQGANHEWGSNQPQHF
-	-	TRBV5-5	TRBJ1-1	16	TGCGCCAGCAGCCCCTACCGGGCAGGGCTGGGTACTGAAGCTTTCTTT	CASSPYRAGLGTEAFF
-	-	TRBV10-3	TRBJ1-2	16	TGTGCCATCAGTGAGTCACCTGCGGCAGGGAGCTATGGCTACACCTTC	CAISESPAAGSYGYTF